This T cell receptor (beta chain) comes out of a study of T cell clusters in autoimmune cytopenias. Study results and caveats: Primary autoimmune cytopenia patients appeared to lack physiological T cell clusters present in healthy donors. TRB repertoire shifts in secondary cytopenia and chronic lymphocytic leukemia mostly reflected lymphoma, not autoimmunity. Active autoimmune hepatitis patients had around 3-fold fewer exclusive TRB clusters than healthy donors.

Looked up from germline, CDR1 is KGHSH and CDR2 is LQKENI. The length of the CDR3 is 15 residues. TRB amplification used approximately 250 ng of peripheral blood genomic DNA. Details on this clonotype: Its target is unknown.

TRB was amplified by touch-down multiplex PCR, primer pools A and B combined. TCRdb reprocessed the multiplex PCR reads, keeping one entry per CDR3 protein, no DNA. This repertoire comprises over 7,500 distinct CDR3 sequences; its ten largest clones make up 5% to 6.5%. The receptor was derived from a human donor with an autoimmune cytopenia or autoimmune hepatitis (not recorded which). Input material: peripheral blood. The chain has TRBV18 and TRBJ2-4. The CDR3 loop is CASSPVGLDKNIQYF.